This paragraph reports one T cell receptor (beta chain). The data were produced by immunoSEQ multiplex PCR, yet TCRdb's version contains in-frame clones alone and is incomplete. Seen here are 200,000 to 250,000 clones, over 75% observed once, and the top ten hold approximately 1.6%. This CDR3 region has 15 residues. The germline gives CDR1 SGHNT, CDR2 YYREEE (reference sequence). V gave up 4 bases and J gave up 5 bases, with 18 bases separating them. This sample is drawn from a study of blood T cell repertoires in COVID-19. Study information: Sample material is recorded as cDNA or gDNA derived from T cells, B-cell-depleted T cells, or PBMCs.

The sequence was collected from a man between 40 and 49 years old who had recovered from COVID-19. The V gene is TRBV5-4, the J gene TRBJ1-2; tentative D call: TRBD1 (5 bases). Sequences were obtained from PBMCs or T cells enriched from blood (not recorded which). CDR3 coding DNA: TGTGCCAGCAGCCCGCGGGAGGGGCTTCGGTATGGCTACACCTTC. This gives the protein CASSPREGLRYGYTF.